The following is a T cell receptor (beta chain) sequence with its context. Its antigen remains unidentified. Treatment reported: some 20 received Ad26.COV2.S at low or high dose, single or two shots; about 5 received placebo; per-sample allocation not given. At day 63 after the first vaccine or placebo injection, samples were drawn. The protocol was immunoSEQ multiplex PCR, while the TCRdb copy is restricted to in-frame clones and leaves out a portion. Seen here are around 300,000 clones, around 90% observed once, and the top ten hold 6.4%. Germline V gene data show CDR1 as SGHRS and CDR2 as YFSETQ. The CDR3 runs to 11 residues. With 0 bases removed from V and 4 bases from J, the gap between germline ends came to 0 bases. This sample stems from a study of Ad26.COV2.S vaccination and SARS-CoV-2 variants. Regarding the study as a whole: Measures of TCR breadth and depth may have fallen short of total T cell responses. It was found that vaccine and placebo recipients had similar non-spike TCR breadth. Vaccine recipients had higher spike-specific TCR breadth than placebo recipients.

The sample consisted of peripheral blood, taken in a trial of Ad26.COV2.S vaccine versus placebo. The clonotype originates from a person between 18 and 60 years old who received the Ad26.COV2.S COVID-19 vaccine or a placebo. V and J are TRBV5-1 and TRBJ2-3, with D unresolved. CDR3 region: CASSLADTQYF. The CDR3 bases are TGCGCCAGCAGCTTGGCAGATACGCAGTATTTT.